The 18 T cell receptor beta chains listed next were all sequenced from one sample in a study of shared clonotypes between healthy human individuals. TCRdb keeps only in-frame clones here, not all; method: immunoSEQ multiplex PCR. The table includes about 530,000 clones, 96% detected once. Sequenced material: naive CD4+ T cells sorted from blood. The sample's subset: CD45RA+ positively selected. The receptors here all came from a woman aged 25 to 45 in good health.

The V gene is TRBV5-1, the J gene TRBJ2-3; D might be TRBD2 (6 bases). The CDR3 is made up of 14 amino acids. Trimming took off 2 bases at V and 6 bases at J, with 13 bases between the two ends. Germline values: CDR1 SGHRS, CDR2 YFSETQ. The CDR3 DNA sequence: TGCGCCAGCAGCTTTGATTGGGGGAGGGATACGCAGTATTTT. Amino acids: CASSFDWGRDTQYF.

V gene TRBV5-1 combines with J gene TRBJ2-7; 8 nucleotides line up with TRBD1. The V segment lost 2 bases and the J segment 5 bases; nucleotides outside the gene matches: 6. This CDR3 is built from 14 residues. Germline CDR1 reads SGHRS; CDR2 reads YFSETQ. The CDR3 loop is CASSFRTGRNEQYF. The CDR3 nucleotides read TGCGCCAGCAGCTTTAGGACAGGGAGGAACGAGCAGTACTTC. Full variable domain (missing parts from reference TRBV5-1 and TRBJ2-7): KAGVTQTPRYLIKTRGQQVTLSCSPISGHRSVSWYQQTPGQGLQFLFEYFSETQRNKGNFPGRFSGRQFSNSRSEMNVSTLELGDSALYLCASSFRTGRNEQYFGPGTRLTVT.

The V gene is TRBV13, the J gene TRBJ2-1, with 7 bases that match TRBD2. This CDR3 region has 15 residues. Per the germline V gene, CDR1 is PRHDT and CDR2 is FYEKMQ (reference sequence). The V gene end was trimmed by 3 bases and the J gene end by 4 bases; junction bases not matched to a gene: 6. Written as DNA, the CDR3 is TGTGCCAGCAGCTTTAGACTAGCAGAATACAATGAGCAGTTCTTC. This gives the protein CASSFRLAEYNEQFF.

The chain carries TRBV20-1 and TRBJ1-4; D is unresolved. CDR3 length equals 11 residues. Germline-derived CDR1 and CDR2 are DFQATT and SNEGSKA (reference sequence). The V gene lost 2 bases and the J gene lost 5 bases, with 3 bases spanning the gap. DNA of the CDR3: TGCAGTGCTAGATCCAATGAAAAACTGTTTTTT. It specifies CSARSNEKLFF.

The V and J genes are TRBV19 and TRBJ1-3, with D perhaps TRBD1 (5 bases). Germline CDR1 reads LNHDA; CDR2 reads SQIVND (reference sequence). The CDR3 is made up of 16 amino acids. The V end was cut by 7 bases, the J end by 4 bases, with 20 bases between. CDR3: CASTAFGGDVGNTIYF. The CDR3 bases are TGTGCCAGTACCGCGTTCGGGGGGGATGTCGGAAACACCATATATTTT.

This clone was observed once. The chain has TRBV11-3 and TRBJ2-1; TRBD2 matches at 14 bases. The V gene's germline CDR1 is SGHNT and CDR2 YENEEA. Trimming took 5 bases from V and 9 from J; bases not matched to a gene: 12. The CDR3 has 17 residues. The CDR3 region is CASSPPTGLAGGLEQFF. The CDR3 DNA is TGTGCCAGCAGCCCTCCGACAGGACTAGCGGGAGGTCTTGAGCAGTTCTTC. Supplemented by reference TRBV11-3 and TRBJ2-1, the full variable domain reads EAGVVQSPRYKIIEKKQPVAFWCNPISGHNTLYWYLQNLGQGPELLIRYENEEAVDDSQLPKDRFSAERLKGVDSTLKIQPAELGDSAVYLCASSPPTGLAGGLEQFFGPGTRLTVL.

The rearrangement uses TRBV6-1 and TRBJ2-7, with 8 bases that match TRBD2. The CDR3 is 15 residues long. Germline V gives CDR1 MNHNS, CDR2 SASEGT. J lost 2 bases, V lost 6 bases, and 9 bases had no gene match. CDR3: CASRPSSGPPYEQYF. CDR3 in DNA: TGTGCCAGCAGGCCATCTAGCGGGCCACCCTACGAGCAGTACTTC.

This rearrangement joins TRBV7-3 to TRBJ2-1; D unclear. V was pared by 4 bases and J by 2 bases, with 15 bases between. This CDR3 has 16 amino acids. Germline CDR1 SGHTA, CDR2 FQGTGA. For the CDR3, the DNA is TGTGCCAGCAGCTCCACGACTGAAAAGGCCTACAATGAGCAGTTCTTC. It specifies CASSSTTEKAYNEQFF.

DNA for the CDR3: TGTGCCATCAGTGAATTAGCGGGAGGAGAGACCCAGTACTTC. This gives the protein CAISELAGGETQYF. The chain joins TRBV10-3 to TRBJ2-5, with 10 bases lining up with TRBD2. V shed 3 bases, J shed 4 bases, and the junction held 2 bases outside the gene matches. The CDR3 runs 14 residues. Germline CDR1 ENHRY, CDR2 SYGVKD.

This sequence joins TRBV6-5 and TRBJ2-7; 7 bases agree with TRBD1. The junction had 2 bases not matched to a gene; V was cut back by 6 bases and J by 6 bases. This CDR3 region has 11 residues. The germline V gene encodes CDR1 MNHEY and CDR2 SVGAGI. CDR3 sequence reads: CASRRQGEQYF. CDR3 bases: TGTGCCAGCAGGAGACAGGGCGAGCAGTACTTC.

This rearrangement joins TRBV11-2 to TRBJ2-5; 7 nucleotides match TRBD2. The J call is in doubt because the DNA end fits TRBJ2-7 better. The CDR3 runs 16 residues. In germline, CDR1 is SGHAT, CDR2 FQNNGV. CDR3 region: CASSLGNGRRSYEQYF. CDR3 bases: TGTGCCAGCAGCTTAGGGAACGGGAGGAGGTCCTACGAGCAGTACTTC.

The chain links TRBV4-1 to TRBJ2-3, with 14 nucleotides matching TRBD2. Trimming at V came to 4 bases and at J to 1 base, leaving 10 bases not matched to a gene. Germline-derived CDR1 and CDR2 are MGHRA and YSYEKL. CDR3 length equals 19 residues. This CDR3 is CASSRLRTSGRYRTDTQYF. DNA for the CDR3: TGCGCCAGCAGCCGCCTCAGGACTAGCGGGAGGTACCGCACAGATACGCAGTATTTT.

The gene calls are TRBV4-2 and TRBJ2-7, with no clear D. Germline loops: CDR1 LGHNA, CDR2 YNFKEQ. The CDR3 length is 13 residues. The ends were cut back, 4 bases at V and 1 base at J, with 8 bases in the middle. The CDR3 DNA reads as TGTGCCAGCAGCCCGGGCCTTTCCTACGAGCAGTACTTC. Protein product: CASSPGLSYEQYF.

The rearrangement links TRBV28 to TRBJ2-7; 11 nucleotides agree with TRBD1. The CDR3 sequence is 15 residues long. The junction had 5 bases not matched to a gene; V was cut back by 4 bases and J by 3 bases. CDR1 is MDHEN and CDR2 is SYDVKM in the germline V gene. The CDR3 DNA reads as TGTGCCAGCAGTTCCCCCGGGACAGGGGGCTACGAGCAGTACTTC. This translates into CASSSPGTGGYEQYF.

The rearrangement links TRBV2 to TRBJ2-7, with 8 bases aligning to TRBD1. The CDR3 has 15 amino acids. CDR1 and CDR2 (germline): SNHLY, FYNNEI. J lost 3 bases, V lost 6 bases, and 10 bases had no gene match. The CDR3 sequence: CASSQAPGGIYEQYF. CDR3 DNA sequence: TGTGCCAGCAGCCAGGCGCCAGGGGGCATCTACGAGCAGTACTTC.

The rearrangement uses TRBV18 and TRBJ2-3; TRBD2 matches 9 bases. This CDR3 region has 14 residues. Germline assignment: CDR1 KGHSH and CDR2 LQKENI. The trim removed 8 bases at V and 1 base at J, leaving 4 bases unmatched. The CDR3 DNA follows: TGTGCCAGCCAGTTAGCGGGGGGCACAGATACGCAGTATTTT. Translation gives CASQLAGGTDTQYF.

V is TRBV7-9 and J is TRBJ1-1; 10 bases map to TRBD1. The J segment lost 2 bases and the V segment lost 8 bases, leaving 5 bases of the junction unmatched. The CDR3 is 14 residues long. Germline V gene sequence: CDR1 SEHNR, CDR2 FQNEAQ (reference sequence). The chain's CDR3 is CASYLTGGNTEAFF. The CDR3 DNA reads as TGTGCCAGCTATTTGACAGGGGGCAACACTGAAGCTTTCTTT.

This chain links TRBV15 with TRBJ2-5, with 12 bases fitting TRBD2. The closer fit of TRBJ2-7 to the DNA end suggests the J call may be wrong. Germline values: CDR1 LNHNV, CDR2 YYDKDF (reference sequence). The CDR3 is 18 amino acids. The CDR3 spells CATSRVGTSGLSSYEQYF. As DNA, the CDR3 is TGTGCCACCAGCAGAGTCGGGACTAGCGGGTTGAGCTCCTACGAGCAGTACTTC.